This entry lists 14 T cell receptor beta chains sequenced from one sample in a study of cytomegalovirus exposure and HLA in healthy donors (dated by TCRdb to about 2017). The library was obtained by the immunoSEQ multiplex PCR assay. A mixture of 60 forward primers for TCR Vbeta segments and 13 reverse primers for TCR Jbeta segments was used in the multiplex PCR. What TCRdb holds here is the immuneACCESS table cut down to in-frame rearrangements. Part of the clones is not present; checked against another copy, under half of the missing clones reflect an unresolved V gene, and the others are unexplained. For this sample there are about 55,000 clones; over 55% appear just once. The ten largest account for 30% to 40% of the sample. The sequenced sample was PBMCs. These receptors were obtained from a man in his forties in good health and CMV-seropositive.

The chain joins TRBV30 to TRBJ2-3; tentatively, D is TRBD2 (6 bases). CDR3 length: 15 amino acids. The V gene's germline CDR1 is GTSNPN and CDR2 SVGIG (reference sequence). V lost 1 base to trimming and J lost 3 bases, with 14 bases between them. CDR3 sequence reads: CAWSGYGGDTDTQYF. The CDR3 DNA reads as TGTGCCTGGAGTGGGTACGGCGGGGATACAGATACGCAGTATTTT.

This rearrangement joins TRBV9 to TRBJ2-5, with 8 bases identical to TRBD2. The V and J ends lost 3 bases and 7 bases, in that order; junction bases with no gene match: 8. Per the germline V gene, CDR1 is SGDLS and CDR2 is YYNGEE. There are 14 residues in the CDR3. The CDR3: CASSASGGRGTQYF. The CDR3, as DNA: TGTGCCAGCAGCGCAAGCGGGGGCAGGGGGACCCAGTACTTC.

This clone was seen just once. The chain couples TRBV9 to TRBJ2-3, with D perhaps TRBD2 (5 bases). The germline V and J ends were trimmed by 2 bases and 5 bases, with 9 bases remaining between them. The CDR3 contains 13 residues. CDR1 and CDR2 (germline): SGDLS, YYNGEE. CDR3 region: CASSVGLQDTQYF. CDR3 nucleotides: TGTGCCAGCAGCGTCGGACTTCAAGATACGCAGTATTTT.

The chain uses TRBV13 and TRBJ2-1; 7 nucleotides match TRBD2. This CDR3 has 16 amino acids. V lost 5 bases, J lost 1 base, and 8 bases stayed unmatched. Germline CDR1 PRHDT, CDR2 FYEKMQ (reference sequence). The CDR3 coding sequence is TGTGCCAGCAGCCCTCCGGGGGGACCTTCCTACAATGAGCAGTTCTTC. Encoded protein: CASSPPGGPSYNEQFF. The full variable domain, rest sourced from reference TRBV13 and TRBJ2-1, is AAGVIQSPRHLIKEKRETATLKCYPIPRHDTVYWYQQGPGQDPQFLISFYEKMQSDKGSIPDRFSAQQFSDYHSELNMSSLELGDSALYFCASSPPGGPSYNEQFFGPGTRLTVL.

This chain connects TRBV5-6 to TRBJ1-2; possible D gene TRBD1, 6 bases. Germline CDR1 and CDR2: SGHDT and YYEEEE. Deletions cut 3 bases from V and 0 bases from J, with 12 bases between. The CDR3 loop spans 15 amino acids. The DNA of the CDR3 is TGTGCCAGCAGCTACCCGGGACAAACTAACTATGGCTACACCTTC. Its protein is CASSYPGQTNYGYTF.

Of note for this clone: The junction differs from germline at one of its ends, possibly a read error. This chain joins TRBV30 and TRBJ2-1, with 10 bases that match TRBD2. Germline assignment: CDR1 GTSNPN and CDR2 SVGIG (reference sequence). The CDR3 runs 15 residues. In DNA form, the CDR3 reads TGTGCCTGGAGTGTACAAACTAGCGGGGACAATGGGCAGTTCTTC. Protein: CAWSVQTSGDNGQFF.

The chain couples TRBV27 to TRBJ1-2; 9 nucleotides agree with TRBD1. V gave up 5 bases and J gave up 4 bases; unmatched junction bases: 8. The CDR3 totals 15 residues. The germline gives CDR1 MNHEY, CDR2 SMNVEV (reference sequence). The CDR3 DNA reads as TGTGCCAGCAGTACCTACAGGGGGCGATCCTATGGCTACACCTTC. Translating it yields CASSTYRGRSYGYTF.

This clone was found once. The chain couples TRBV7-6 to TRBJ1-1; D is uncertain. Trimming shortened V by 2 bases and J by 1 base, and 11 bases separated the two germline ends. Germline CDR1 reads SGHVS; CDR2 reads FNYEAQ. CDR3 length: 15 residues. CDR3 sequence reads: CASSLSGPTNTEAFF. The CDR3 coding sequence is TGTGCCAGCAGCTTATCTGGGCCGACGAACACTGAAGCTTTCTTT.

The CDR3 DNA sequence: TGTGCCAGCAGCTTGGCCGGGATTGGGCAGTCACCCCTCCACTTT. Protein: CASSLAGIGQSPLHF. The chain recombines TRBV5-6 with TRBJ1-6; D is unresolved. The CDR3 runs 15 residues. The V gene lost 0 bases and the J gene lost 10 bases, with 14 bases spanning the gap. Germline values: CDR1 SGHDT, CDR2 YYEEEE.

This clone was detected only a few times. The chain uses TRBV7-6 and TRBJ1-4; D is unclear. V was pared by 2 bases and J by 7 bases, with 11 bases between. In germline, CDR1 is SGHVS, CDR2 FNYEAQ. The CDR3 covers 14 residues. The CDR3 DNA follows: TGTGCCAGCAGCTTACAAGGAGGCGGTGAAAAACTGTTTTTT. This translates into CASSLQGGGEKLFF. Complete variable domain (other parts from reference TRBV7-6 and TRBJ1-4): GAGVSQSPRYKVTKRGQDVALRCDPISGHVSLYWYRQALGQGPEFLTYFNYEAQQDKSGLPNDRFSAERPEGSISTLTIQRTEQRDSAMYRCASSLQGGGEKLFFGSGTQLSVL.

The chain combines TRBV7-9 with TRBJ1-4, with TRBD1 matching over 9 bases. CDR1 is SEHNR and CDR2 is FQNEAQ in the germline V gene (reference sequence). J was trimmed by 6 bases and V by 3 bases; bases with no gene match: 8. This CDR3 is 16 amino acids long. The CDR3 is CASSFPQGAQDEKLFF. As DNA, the CDR3 is TGTGCCAGCAGCTTTCCACAGGGGGCGCAGGATGAAAAACTGTTTTTT.

The chain recombines TRBV5-6 with TRBJ1-1, with 9 bases lining up with TRBD1. Per germline, CDR1 SGHDT and CDR2 YYEEEE. The J segment lost 0 bases and the V segment lost 4 bases, leaving 13 bases of the junction unmatched. This CDR3 has 18 residues. The CDR3 sequence is CASSTLGTGRNMNTEAFF. The CDR3 DNA is TGTGCCAGCAGCACTCTAGGGACAGGGAGAAATATGAACACTGAAGCTTTCTTT.

CDR3 DNA: TGTGCCAGCAGAGGACAGACTTATGGAAACACCATATATTTT. Protein sequence: CASRGQTYGNTIYF. J is TRBJ1-3 and V is TRBV6-1; possibly TRBD1 for D (6 bases). V was cut by 6 bases and J by 3 bases, with 12 bases left in between. The CDR3 totals 14 residues. In germline, CDR1 is MNHNS, CDR2 SASEGT.

This chain uses TRBV5-1 with TRBJ2-2; no reliable D call. The CDR3 loop spans 16 amino acids. Germline V gives CDR1 SGHRS, CDR2 YFSETQ. V lost 9 bases and J lost 0, with 18 bases in between. This CDR3 reads CATSVATASNTGELFF. For the CDR3, the DNA is TGCGCCACCTCGGTTGCAACAGCCTCGAACACCGGGGAGCTGTTTTTT.